This T cell receptor beta chain was found in a study of healthy donors' naive CD4 and CD8 T cells. At the level of the study: Donors spanned ages 20-25, 40-50 and 60-70 years, half female. All functional IMGT TCR alpha variants were covered by new primers.

Each TCR library used roughly 490 ng of total RNA and a linear amplification protocol. TCRdb fed the reads into MiXCR, producing one record per CDR3 protein. Among roughly 200,000 distinct CDR3 sequences, 65% to 75% were seen once, and the ten largest hold about 2.3%. V was trimmed by 2 bases and J by 4 bases, leaving 8 bases between them. CDR3 length equals 12 residues. CDR1 and CDR2 from the germline V gene are SQVTM and ANQGSEA. This TCR derives from a pool of human donors in good health; the sample pools cells from several healthy donors. The sample was naive CD4+ and CD8+ T cells sorted from blood, pooled from several donors. The chain is built from TRBV29-1 and TRBJ1-2; D is unresolved. The CDR3 nucleotides read TGCAGCGTTGAAAACGGCGGCTATGGCTACACCTTC. Translated: CSVENGGYGYTF.